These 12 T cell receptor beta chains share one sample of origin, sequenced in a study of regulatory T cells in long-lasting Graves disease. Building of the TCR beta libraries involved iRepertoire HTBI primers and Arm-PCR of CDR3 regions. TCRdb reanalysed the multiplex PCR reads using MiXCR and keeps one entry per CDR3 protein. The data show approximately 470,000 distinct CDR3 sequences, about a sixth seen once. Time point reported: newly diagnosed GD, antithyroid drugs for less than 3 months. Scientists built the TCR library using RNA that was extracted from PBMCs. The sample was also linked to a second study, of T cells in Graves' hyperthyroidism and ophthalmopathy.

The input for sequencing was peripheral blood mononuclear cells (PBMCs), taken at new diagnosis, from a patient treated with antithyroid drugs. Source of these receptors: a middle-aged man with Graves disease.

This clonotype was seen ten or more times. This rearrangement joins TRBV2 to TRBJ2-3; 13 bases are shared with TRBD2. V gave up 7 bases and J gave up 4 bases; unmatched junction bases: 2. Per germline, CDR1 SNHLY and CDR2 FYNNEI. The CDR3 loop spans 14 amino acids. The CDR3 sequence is CASKGLAGADTQYF. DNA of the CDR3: TGTGCCAGCAAAGGACTAGCGGGAGCAGATACGCAGTATTTT. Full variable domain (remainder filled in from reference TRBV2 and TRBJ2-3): EPEVTQTPSHQVTQMGQEVILRCVPISNHLYFYWYRQILGQKVEFLVSFYNNEISEKSEIFDDQFSVERPDGSNFTLKIRSTKLEDSAMYFCASKGLAGADTQYFGPGTRLTVL.

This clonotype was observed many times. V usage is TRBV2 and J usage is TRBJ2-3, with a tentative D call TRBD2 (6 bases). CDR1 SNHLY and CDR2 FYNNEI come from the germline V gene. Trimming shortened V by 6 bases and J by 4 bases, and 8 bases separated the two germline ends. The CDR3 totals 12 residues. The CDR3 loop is CASSGEADTQYF. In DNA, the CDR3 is TGTGCCAGCAGCGGGGAGGCAGATACGCAGTATTTT.

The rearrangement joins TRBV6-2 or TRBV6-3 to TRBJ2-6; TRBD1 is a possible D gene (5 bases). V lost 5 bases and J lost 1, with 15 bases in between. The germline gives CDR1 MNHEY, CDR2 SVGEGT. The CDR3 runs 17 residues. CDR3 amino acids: CASSKINTGSGANVLTF. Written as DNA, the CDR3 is TGTGCCAGCAGTAAGATAAACACAGGATCTGGGGCCAACGTCCTGACTTTC.

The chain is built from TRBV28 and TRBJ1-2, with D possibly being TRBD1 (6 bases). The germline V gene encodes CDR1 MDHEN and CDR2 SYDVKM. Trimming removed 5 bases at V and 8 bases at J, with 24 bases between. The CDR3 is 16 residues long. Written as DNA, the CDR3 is TGTGCCAGCAGTCTAACGAGGACTAGCGGGGGCAGGGGCTACACCTTC. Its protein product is CASSLTRTSGGRGYTF.

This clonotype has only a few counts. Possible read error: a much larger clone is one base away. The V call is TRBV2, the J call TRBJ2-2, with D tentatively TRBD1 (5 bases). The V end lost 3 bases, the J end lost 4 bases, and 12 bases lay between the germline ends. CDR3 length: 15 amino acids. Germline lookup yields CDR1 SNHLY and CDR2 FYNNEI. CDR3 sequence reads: CASSDARVRTGELFF. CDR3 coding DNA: TGTGCCAGCAGTGATGCCAGGGTTCGCACCGGGGAGCTGTTTTTT.

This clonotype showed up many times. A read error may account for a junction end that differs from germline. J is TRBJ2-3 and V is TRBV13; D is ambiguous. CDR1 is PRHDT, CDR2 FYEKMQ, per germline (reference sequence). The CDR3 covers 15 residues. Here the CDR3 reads CASSLEGARADTQYF. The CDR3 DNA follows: TGCGCCAGCAGCTTGGAAGGAGCGCGCGCAGATACGCAGTATTTT.

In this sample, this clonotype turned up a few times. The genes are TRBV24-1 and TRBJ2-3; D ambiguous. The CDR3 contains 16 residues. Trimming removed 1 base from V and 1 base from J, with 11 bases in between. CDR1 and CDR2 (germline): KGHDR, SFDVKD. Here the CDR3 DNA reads TGTGCCACCAGTGATTTCCGGCTAGAGCGCACAGATACGCAGTATTTT. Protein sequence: CATSDFRLERTDTQYF.

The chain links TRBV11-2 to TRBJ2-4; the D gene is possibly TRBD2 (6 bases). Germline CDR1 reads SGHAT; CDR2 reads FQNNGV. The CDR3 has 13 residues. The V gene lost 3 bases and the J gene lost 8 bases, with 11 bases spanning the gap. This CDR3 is CASSFAGWDIQYF. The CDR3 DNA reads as TGTGCCAGCAGCTTTGCGGGATGGGACATTCAGTACTTC.

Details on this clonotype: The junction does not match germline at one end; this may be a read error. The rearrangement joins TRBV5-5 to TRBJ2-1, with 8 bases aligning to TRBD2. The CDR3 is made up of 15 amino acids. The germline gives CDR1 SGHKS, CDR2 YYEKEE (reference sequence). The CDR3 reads CASSTRLALYSEQFF. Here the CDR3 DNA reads TGTGCCAGCAGCACCAGACTAGCGCTATACAGTGAGCAGTTCTTC. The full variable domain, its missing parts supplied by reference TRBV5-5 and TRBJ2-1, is DAGVTQSPTHLIKTRGQQVTLRCSPISGHKSVSWYQQVLGQGPQFIFQYYEKEERGRGNFPDRFSARQFPNYSSELNVNALLLGDSALYLCASSTRLALYSEQFFGPGTRLTVL.

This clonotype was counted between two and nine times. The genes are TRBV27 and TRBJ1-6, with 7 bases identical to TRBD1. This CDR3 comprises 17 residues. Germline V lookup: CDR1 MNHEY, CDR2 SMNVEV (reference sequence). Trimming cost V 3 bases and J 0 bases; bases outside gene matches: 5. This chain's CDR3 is CASSFRQGVSYNSPLHF. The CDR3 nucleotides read TGTGCCAGCAGTTTCCGACAGGGCGTCTCCTATAATTCACCCCTCCACTTT.

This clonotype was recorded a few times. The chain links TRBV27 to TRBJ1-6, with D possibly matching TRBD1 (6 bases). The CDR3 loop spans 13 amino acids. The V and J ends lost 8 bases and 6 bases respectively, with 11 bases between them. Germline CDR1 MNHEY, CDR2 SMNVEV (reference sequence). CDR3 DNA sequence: TGTGCCAGCCGACAGGAGGTTAATTCACCCCTCCACTTT. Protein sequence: CASRQEVNSPLHF.

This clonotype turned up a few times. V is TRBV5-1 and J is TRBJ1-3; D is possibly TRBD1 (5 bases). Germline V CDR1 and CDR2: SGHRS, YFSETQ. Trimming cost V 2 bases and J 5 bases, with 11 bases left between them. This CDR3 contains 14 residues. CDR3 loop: CASSFGQGRNTIYF. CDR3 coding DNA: TGCGCCAGCAGCTTCGGCCAGGGTAGAAACACCATATATTTT.